A selection of T cell receptor beta chains follows, all from one sample in a study of shared clonotypes between healthy human individuals. The table came from immunoSEQ multiplex PCR; TCRdb's copy has only in-frame clones and leaves some out. The sample consists of more than 2 million clones, 85% to 95% of them appearing once. The sample comprised naive CD4+ T cells sorted from blood. These receptor sequences come from a man aged 18-30 years in good health. Each CDR3 is given with its conserved first and last residue. D genes are given only for firm matches. Clone size is not always given. Where it is, it says once, few, many or a class for expanded clones.

D,J,length,size,V,CDR3,DNA
.,TRBJ2-5,14,.,TRBV9,CASSVGVSQETQYF,TGTGCCAGCAGCGTAGGGGTATCTCAAGAGACCCAGTACTTC
TRBD2,TRBJ2-3,17,.,TRBV4-3,CASSQALAGAEADTQYF,TGCGCCAGCAGTCAAGCACTAGCGGGAGCAGAGGCAGATACGCAGTATTTT
.,TRBJ1-1,14,.,TRBV6-4,CASSDPGLNTEAFF,TGTGCCAGCAGTGACCCGGGCCTGAACACTGAAGCTTTCTTT
TRBD1,TRBJ2-1,13,.,TRBV2,CAIDRGATNEQFF,TGTGCCATTGACAGGGGAGCAACCAATGAGCAGTTCTTC
.,TRBJ2-1,12,.,TRBV27,CASSLSQGEQFF,TGTGCCAGCAGTTTATCCCAGGGTGAGCAGTTCTTC
.,TRBJ2-7,13,.,TRBV18,CASSRDGDSEQYF,TGTGCCAGCTCACGGGACGGAGACTCCGAGCAGTACTTC
.,TRBJ2-7,14,.,TRBV5-4,CASSPRVSPYEQYF,TGTGCCAGCAGCCCCAGGGTGAGTCCCTACGAGCAGTACTTC
TRBD1,TRBJ2-7,12,.,TRBV30,CAWSATGREQYF,TGTGCCTGGAGTGCGACAGGGAGAGAGCAGTACTTC
TRBD1,TRBJ2-7,15,.,TRBV6-5,CASSTRQGSSYEQYF,TGTGCCAGCAGTACCCGACAGGGGAGCTCCTACGAGCAGTACTTC
.,TRBJ1-5,16,few,TRBV16,CASSQSAQESNQPQHF,TGTGCCAGCAGCCAATCCGCACAAGAAAGCAATCAGCCCCAGCATTTT
.,TRBJ1-5,13,few,TRBV7-2,CASSFRGNQPQHF,TGTGCCAGCAGCTTCCGGGGCAATCAGCCCCAGCATTTT
.,TRBJ2-7,14,.,TRBV29-1,CSGRAIQHSYEQYF,TGCAGCGGCCGGGCCATCCAGCATTCCTACGAGCAGTACTTC
TRBD2,TRBJ2-7,17,.,TRBV2,CASSDRVVGRGSYEQYF,TGTGCCAGCAGTGACCGGGTTGTCGGGAGGGGCTCCTACGAGCAGTACTTC
.,TRBJ1-1,12,.,TRBV6-1,CATRTVNTEAFF,TGTGCCACGAGGACGGTGAACACTGAAGCTTTCTTT
TRBD1,TRBJ2-5,15,.,TRBV15,CATAPGGQGRETQYF,TGTGCCACCGCTCCCGGGGGACAGGGCCGAGAGACCCAGTACTTC
TRBD2,TRBJ2-1,18,.,TRBV30,CAWSVRGLAGELRFEQFF,TGTGCCTGGAGTGTGAGAGGGCTAGCGGGAGAACTGAGGTTTGAGCAGTTCTTC
TRBD2,TRBJ2-7,15,.,TRBV9,CASSVEAGGGYEQYF,TGTGCCAGCAGCGTAGAGGCGGGGGGTGGTTACGAGCAGTACTTC
TRBD1,TRBJ2-5,16,.,TRBV19,CASRDWGQGAGETQYF,TGTGCCAGTAGAGATTGGGGACAGGGGGCTGGAGAGACCCAGTACTTC
TRBD2,TRBJ2-1,16,.,TRBV5-4,CASSRTSGPSYNEQFF,TGTGCCAGCAGCCGGACTAGCGGGCCTTCCTACAATGAGCAGTTCTTC
.,TRBJ1-5,15,.,TRBV30,CAWGTGTLNHQPQHF,TGTGCCTGGGGAACCGGGACATTGAATCATCAGCCCCAGCATTTT
.,TRBJ1-4,15,once,TRBV6-1,CASSLQRASGEKLFF,TGTGCCAGCAGTCTACAAAGGGCAAGTGGGGAAAAACTGTTTTTT
.,TRBJ1-4,16,.,TRBV6-1,CASSEAKKVPNEKLFF,TGTGCCAGCAGTGAAGCGAAAAAGGTCCCGAATGAAAAACTGTTTTTT
.,TRBJ2-7,14,.,TRBV6-1,CASRGAGNSYEQYF,TGTGCCAGCAGGGGGGCAGGTAACAGTTACGAGCAGTACTTC
TRBD2,TRBJ2-7,15,.,TRBV9,CASSVGDYPSYEQYF,TGTGCCAGCAGCGTTGGGGACTATCCTTCCTACGAGCAGTACTTC
TRBD2,TRBJ2-7,15,once,TRBV10-3,CAIRGTSGMTYEQYF,TGTGCCATCAGGGGGACTAGCGGGATGACCTACGAGCAGTACTTC
.,TRBJ2-3,15,.,TRBV5-4,CASSLSWTDTDTQYF,TGTGCCAGCAGCTTAAGCTGGACAGACACAGATACGCAGTATTTT
TRBD1,TRBJ2-7,17,.,TRBV11-2,CASSLRVGQGVAYEQYF,TGTGCCAGCAGCTTAAGGGTGGGACAGGGGGTAGCCTACGAGCAGTACTTC